What follows are 32 T cell receptor beta chains derived from one specimen sequenced in a study of blood T cell repertoires in COVID-19. Assay used: immunoSEQ multiplex PCR; TCRdb lists only in-frame clones, some missing. The sample consists of 250,000 to 400,000 clones, under 90% of them appearing once. Sequencing used peripheral blood. These receptors all come from a woman younger than 45 with COVID-19, enrolled during active disease.

The gene calls are TRBV19 and TRBJ2-1; D ambiguous. The V end lost 5 bases, the J end lost 10 bases, and 18 bases lay between the germline ends. The CDR3 covers 14 residues. Germline loops: CDR1 LNHDA, CDR2 SQIVND (reference sequence). The CDR3 region has the DNA TGTGCCAGTAGTCGCCAATTAGGTGGCGGCGAGCAGTTCTTC. This encodes CASSRQLGGGEQFF. The complete variable domain, with remaining parts taken from reference TRBV19 and TRBJ2-1, reads DGGITQSPKYLFRKEGQNVTLSCEQNLNHDAMYWYRQDPGQGLRLIYYSQIVNDFQKGDIAEGYSVSREKKESFPLTVTSAQKNPTAFYLCASSRQLGGGEQFFGPGTRLTVL.

V and J are TRBV19 and TRBJ2-6, with a weak D call TRBD1 (5 bases). The germline CDR1 and CDR2 sequences are LNHDA and SQIVND (reference sequence). The CDR3 runs 16 residues. V lost 10 bases to trimming and J lost 3 bases, with 19 bases between them. This CDR3 reads CATSQGGSHGANVLTF. The CDR3, as DNA: TGTGCCACCAGCCAGGGTGGGTCTCATGGGGCCAACGTCCTGACTTTC.

For the CDR3, the DNA is TGTGCCAGCAGTGTTAGGGAGGGCAGGGGGCCCTACGAGCAGTACTTC. Amino acids: CASSVREGRGPYEQYF. This chain links TRBV6-1 with TRBJ2-7; the D gene is possibly TRBD1 (8 bases). Germline CDR1 and CDR2: MNHNS and SASEGT. The V end lost 4 bases, the J end lost 2 bases, and 18 bases lay between the germline ends. The CDR3 extends over 16 amino acids.

This clone was picked up one time. The chain uses TRBV10-3 and TRBJ2-3; D is unresolved. Germline V gene data show CDR1 as ENHRY and CDR2 as SYGVKD. The CDR3 covers 13 residues. Trimming removed 3 bases at V and 5 bases at J, with 9 bases between. The CDR3: CAISESNVDTQYF. The CDR3 nucleotides are TGTGCCATCAGTGAATCCAATGTAGATACGCAGTATTTT.

This clone appeared a single time. The V gene is TRBV27, the J gene TRBJ1-4; the D gene is possibly TRBD1 (5 bases). CDR1 and CDR2 from the germline V gene are MNHEY and SMNVEV (reference sequence). The CDR3 is made up of 16 amino acids. The V end lost 3 bases, the J end lost 7 bases, and 18 bases lay between the germline ends. The CDR3 spells CASSLRFRGGGEKLFF. The DNA of the CDR3 is TGTGCCAGCAGTTTGAGATTTCGGGGGGGAGGTGAAAAACTGTTTTTT.

The CDR3 nucleotides are TGTGCCAGCAGCTTGGCCAGCGGCACCTACAATGAGCAGTTCTTC. It encodes CASSLASGTYNEQFF. V is TRBV7-9 and J is TRBJ2-1, with D possibly TRBD2 on 5 matching bases. V lost 3 bases to trimming and J lost 2 bases, with 11 bases between them. This CDR3 is 15 amino acids long. Germline lookup yields CDR1 SEHNR and CDR2 FQNEAQ (reference sequence). Looking up the rest from reference TRBV7-9 and TRBJ2-1 gives the full variable domain: DTGVSQNPRHKITKRGQNVTFRCDPISEHNRLYWYRQTLGQGPEFLTYFQNEAQLEKSRLLSDRFSAERPKGSFSTLEIQRTEQGDSAMYLCASSLASGTYNEQFFGPGTRLTVL.

The chain combines TRBV5-5 with TRBJ2-7; 7 bases line up with TRBD1. Trimming took 4 bases from V and 4 from J; bases not matched to a gene: 8. The germline gives CDR1 SGHKS, CDR2 YYEKEE (reference sequence). There are 14 residues in the CDR3. CDR3 nucleotides: TGTGCCAGCAGCCCCCGACAGGGTGAGTACGAGCAGTACTTC. It codes for CASSPRQGEYEQYF.

V is TRBV3-1 (or the pseudogene TRBV3-2) and J is TRBJ2-7; 14 bases agree with TRBD2. This CDR3 is 15 amino acids long. The V and J ends lost 4 bases and 3 bases, in that order; junction bases with no gene match: 2. From germline, CDR1 is LGHDT and CDR2 YNNKEL (reference sequence). The CDR3 loop is CASSPGTSGSYEQYF. In DNA form, the CDR3 reads TGTGCCAGCAGCCCAGGGACTAGCGGGAGCTACGAGCAGTACTTC.

The rearrangement links TRBV29-1 to TRBJ2-7; TRBD2 agrees at 8 bases. Trimming at V came to 6 bases and at J to 13 bases, leaving 11 bases not matched to a gene. Per germline, CDR1 SQVTM and CDR2 ANQGSEA. CDR3 length equals 11 residues. As DNA, the CDR3 is TGCAGCGTCAACGCCGGGACTAGTCGATACTTC. Residues: CSVNAGTSRYF.

The chain links TRBV2 to TRBJ1-5; a weak D match, TRBD1 (6 bases). V was shortened by 6 bases and J by 1 base, with 16 bases between the two germline ends. The CDR3 has 16 residues. Germline assignment: CDR1 SNHLY and CDR2 FYNNEI. The CDR3 DNA reads TGTGCCAGCAGCCACAGGGTGATGGGGAGCAATCAGCCCCAGCATTTT. It encodes CASSHRVMGSNQPQHF.

The chain employs TRBV7-6 and TRBJ2-1, with D perhaps matching TRBD1 (6 bases). CDR3 size: 14 residues. V lost 4 bases and J 8 bases, leaving 15 bases between the germline ends. Germline CDR1 SGHVS, CDR2 FNYEAQ. In DNA form, the CDR3 reads TGTGCCAGCAGCTCTCCGGGACAAGGCCATGAGCAGTTCTTC. It specifies CASSSPGQGHEQFF.

The V and J genes are TRBV28 and TRBJ2-7, with D hard to call. CDR1 and CDR2 (germline): MDHEN, SYDVKM. The length of the CDR3 is 11 residues. Trimming removed 7 bases at V and 3 bases at J, with 7 bases between. CDR3 bases: TGTGCCAGCAAATCAATCTACGAGCAGTACTTC. Its protein is CASKSIYEQYF.

The chain joins TRBV19 to TRBJ1-5; D gene unclear. CDR3 size: 13 residues. V shed 5 bases and J shed 5 bases, with 10 bases lying between them. Germline-derived CDR1 and CDR2 are LNHDA and SQIVND (reference sequence). The CDR3 DNA reads as TGTGCCAGTAGTGGACTGATGGATCAGCCCCAGCATTTT. Translated, it gives CASSGLMDQPQHF.

The chain has TRBV5-1 and TRBJ1-1; TRBD1 might be the D (5 bases). V was trimmed by 5 bases and J by 2 bases, leaving 7 bases between them. Germline lookup yields CDR1 SGHRS and CDR2 YFSETQ. There are 12 residues in the CDR3. CDR3 nucleotides: TGCGCCAGCAGGCAGGGAAACACTGAAGCTTTCTTT. Translation: CASRQGNTEAFF.

The V and J genes are TRBV2 and TRBJ2-1; 10 bases are a match to TRBD1. The CDR3 has 14 amino acids. Germline V CDR1 and CDR2: SNHLY, FYNNEI. Trimming cost V 4 bases and J 7 bases; bases outside gene matches: 4. The chain's CDR3 is CASSADRGENEQFF. Here the CDR3 DNA reads TGTGCCAGCAGTGCGGACAGGGGGGAGAATGAGCAGTTCTTC.

CDR3: CASSGVRDRNTGELFF. The CDR3 DNA follows: TGTGCCAGTAGTGGGGTTAGGGACAGGAACACCGGGGAGCTGTTTTTT. The chain couples TRBV19 to TRBJ2-2; 7 positions agree with TRBD1. This CDR3 comprises 16 residues. Looked up from germline, CDR1 is LNHDA and CDR2 is SQIVND (reference sequence). V trimming: 5 bases; J trimming: 1 base; junction bases outside the gene matches: 7.

The chain combines TRBV7-9 with TRBJ2-1; D remains unclear. V was trimmed by 5 bases and J by 0 bases, leaving 11 bases between them. The germline CDR1 and CDR2 sequences are SEHNR and FQNEAQ (reference sequence). There are 15 residues in the CDR3. The chain's CDR3 is CASSQSSYSYNEQFF. The CDR3 region has the DNA TGTGCCAGCAGCCAATCGAGTTACTCCTACAATGAGCAGTTCTTC.

This rearrangement joins TRBV5-1 to TRBJ2-4, with 7 bases identical to TRBD2. The germline V gene has CDR1 SGHRS and CDR2 YFSETQ. The CDR3 spans 15 residues. The J segment lost 8 bases and the V segment lost 3 bases, leaving 11 bases of the junction unmatched. The CDR3 sequence is CASSSIRAGRDIQYF. CDR3 bases: TGCGCCAGCAGCTCCATAAGGGCAGGGAGGGACATTCAGTACTTC. Complete variable domain (other parts from reference TRBV5-1 and TRBJ2-4): KAGVTQTPRYLIKTRGQQVTLSCSPISGHRSVSWYQQTPGQGLQFLFEYFSETQRNKGNFPGRFSGRQFSNSRSEMNVSTLELGDSALYLCASSSIRAGRDIQYFGAGTRLSVL.

The chain has TRBV19 and TRBJ2-5; TRBD1 aligns across 7 bases. Germline-derived CDR1 and CDR2 are LNHDA and SQIVND (reference sequence). V shed 5 bases and J 1 base; nucleotides not matched to a gene: 7. This CDR3 has 15 residues. As DNA, the CDR3 is TGTGCCAGTAGTCCCCAGACAGGGACCCAAGAGACCCAGTACTTC. Translated: CASSPQTGTQETQYF.

The chain combines TRBV10-2 with TRBJ1-1, with a weak D call TRBD1 (5 bases). The V end lost 0 bases, the J end lost 0 bases, and 5 bases lay between the germline ends. CDR1 and CDR2 from the germline V gene are WSHSY and SAAADI. The CDR3 runs 14 residues. The CDR3, as DNA: TGCGCCAGCAGTGAGTCGACAGTGAACACTGAAGCTTTCTTT. It yields the protein CASSESTVNTEAFF.

In its sample, this clone was seen once. This chain connects TRBV7-3 to TRBJ2-3, with D hard to call. CDR3 length: 16 residues. In germline, CDR1 is SGHTA, CDR2 FQGTGA. V lost 0 bases and J 1 base, leaving 11 bases between the germline ends. The CDR3 nucleotides are TGTGCCAGCAGCTTAACGTCGAGCGAGGGCACAGATACGCAGTATTTT. This sequence encodes CASSLTSSEGTDTQYF.

The CDR3 bases are TGCGCCAGCAGTGTCCCTCAGGGGGCGACTAATGAAAAACTGTTTTTT. Its translation is CASSVPQGATNEKLFF. This chain links TRBV10-2 with TRBJ1-4, with 8 bases fitting TRBD1. Germline V CDR1 and CDR2: WSHSY, SAAADI. J lost 2 bases, V lost 4 bases, and 6 bases had no gene match. The CDR3 runs to 16 residues.

This clone was picked up a small number of times. The identical CDR3 is also encoded by other nucleotide sequences in the sample. This chain connects TRBV5-6 to TRBJ1-5; 9 nucleotides match TRBD1. Germline V lookup: CDR1 SGHDT, CDR2 YYEEEE. The length of the CDR3 is 13 residues. The ends lost 4 bases at V and 7 bases at J; junction bases unmatched: 3. CDR3 protein: CASSLDRGQPQHF. DNA of the CDR3: TGTGCCAGCAGCCTGGACAGGGGCCAGCCCCAGCATTTT.

The V gene is TRBV7-2, the J gene TRBJ2-5, with 10 bases aligning to TRBD2. Germline CDR1 SGHTA, CDR2 FQGNSA. J gave up 3 bases and V 6 bases, and 4 bases lay outside the gene matches. The CDR3 is 14 residues long. CDR3 loop: CASSRGLAEETQYF. The CDR3 DNA is TGTGCCAGCAGTCGCGGACTAGCGGAAGAGACCCAGTACTTC.

This chain uses TRBV27 with TRBJ1-3; the D is unclear. Germline values: CDR1 MNHEY, CDR2 SMNVEV (reference sequence). Trimming took off 3 bases at V and 2 bases at J, with 5 bases between the two ends. This CDR3 is 13 amino acids long. CDR3: CASSFGAGNTIYF. The DNA for the CDR3 is TGTGCCAGCAGTTTCGGGGCTGGAAACACCATATATTTT.

This chain connects TRBV7-2 to TRBJ2-2; TRBD2 matches at 7 bases. The germline gives CDR1 SGHTA, CDR2 FQGNSA. This CDR3 has 16 amino acids. V trimming: 3 bases; J trimming: 0 bases; junction bases outside the gene matches: 4. As DNA, the CDR3 is TGTGCCAGCAGCTTTGCAGCGGGAACGAACACCGGGGAGCTGTTTTTT. It is translated as CASSFAAGTNTGELFF.

The V and J genes are TRBV7-2 and TRBJ1-6, with 8 bases matching TRBD1. Per germline, CDR1 SGHTA and CDR2 FQGNSA. This CDR3 is 15 amino acids long. The junction had 5 bases not matched to a gene; V was cut back by 5 bases and J by 5 bases. CDR3 amino acids: CASSINRGDNSPLHF. CDR3 nucleotides: TGTGCCAGCAGCATAAACAGGGGGGATAATTCACCCCTCCACTTT.

The chain uses TRBV7-8 and TRBJ2-2; D gene uncertain. Germline V gene lookup returns CDR1 SGHVS and CDR2 FQNEAQ. This CDR3 is 13 amino acids long. The ends were cut back, 2 bases at V and 4 bases at J, with 5 bases in the middle. The CDR3 loop is CASSLSRTGELFF. CDR3 coding DNA: TGTGCCAGCAGCTTATCCCGCACCGGGGAGCTGTTTTTT.

The chain combines TRBV7-9 with TRBJ1-6; TRBD1 aligns across 10 bases. With V trimmed by 4 bases and J by 1 base, 7 bases remained unmatched. The CDR3 runs to 18 residues. The germline gives CDR1 SEHNR, CDR2 FQNEAQ (reference sequence). The CDR3 loop reads CASSSDRGIYSYNSPLHF. The DNA for the CDR3 is TGTGCCAGCAGCTCGGACAGGGGGATATATTCCTATAATTCACCCCTCCACTTT.

This chain links TRBV27 with TRBJ2-3; 13 nucleotides align to TRBD2. The CDR3 consists of 18 residues. V was pared by 3 bases and J by 1 base, with 7 bases of the junction left unmatched. Germline V gene lookup returns CDR1 MNHEY and CDR2 SMNVEV (reference sequence). This CDR3 reads CASSFGLAGAGGTDTQYF. In DNA, the CDR3 is TGTGCCAGCAGTTTCGGACTAGCGGGAGCCGGGGGCACAGATACGCAGTATTTT.

The J gene is TRBJ1-2, the V gene TRBV3-1 (or the pseudogene TRBV3-2), with D possibly matching TRBD1 (6 bases). Trimming shortened V by 1 base and J by 0 bases, and 9 bases separated the two germline ends. This CDR3 has 15 amino acids. Germline CDR1 LGHDT, CDR2 YNNKEL (reference sequence). CDR3 coding DNA: TGTGCCAGCAGCCAAGGGACAGTCACTAACTATGGCTACACCTTC. This codes for CASSQGTVTNYGYTF.

This clone showed up just once. The chain has TRBV7-9 and TRBJ2-3; 9 bases agree with TRBD2. V shed 4 bases and J 1 base; nucleotides not matched to a gene: 0. In germline, CDR1 is SEHNR, CDR2 FQNEAQ (reference sequence). The CDR3 contains 14 residues. The CDR3 DNA reads as TGTGCCAGCAGCTGGACTAGCGGCACAGATACGCAGTATTTT. Its protein is CASSWTSGTDTQYF.